This TCR beta chain was captured by sequencing in a study of response to subunit inactivated influenza vaccine. This clonotype was detected ten times or more. Its target is not known. The study, taken as a whole, reports: Authors suggested few new T cells are recruited by each seasonal influenza vaccination.

TCRdb reprocessed the RT-PCR reads via MiXCR and lists one record per CDR3 protein. The top ten clones hold 9.5% to 15% of a sample with some 160,000 distinct CDR3 sequences, roughly 10% of them seen once. V was trimmed by 5 bases and J by 1 base, leaving 10 bases between them. This CDR3 region has 14 residues. The material was non-naive T cells sorted from PBMCs, obtained 45 days after vaccination. The source of this sequence is a middle-aged man who received an inactivated influenza vaccine. The chain carries TRBV12-3 or TRBV12-4 and TRBJ2-3; D gene uncertain. This chain's CDR3 is CASSPHLRTDTQYF. The CDR3 DNA reads TGTGCCAGCAGTCCTCATTTGCGCACAGATACGCAGTATTTT.